The 8 T cell receptor beta chains below come from one sample, sequenced in a study of blood T cell repertoires in COVID-19 (dated by TCRdb to 2020 to 2022). Receptor amplification or capture employed the immunoSEQ multiplex PCR assay. This is the immuneACCESS table as TCRdb keeps it, with only in-frame sequences that have V and J called. A part of the clones is gone; compared with another copy, unresolved V genes explain less than half, and the rest is unexplained. Within this sample are some 200,000 clones, with roughly 79% of them counted one time only. Roughly 11% of the sample is held by the ten biggest clonotypes. Sequencing was carried out using peripheral blood. Source of these receptors: a woman aged 40 to 50 with COVID-19, enrolled during active disease.

This clone came up many times. Additional DNA sequences in this sample encode the identical CDR3. The chain recombines TRBV12-3 or TRBV12-4 with TRBJ1-2, with D unresolved. V was trimmed by 1 base and J by 2 bases, leaving 5 bases between them. The CDR3 contains 13 residues. As DNA, the CDR3 is TGTGCCAGCAGTTTAGGAGGCAACTATGGCTACACCTTC. Encoded protein: CASSLGGNYGYTF.

The chain has TRBV13 and TRBJ2-3; the match to TRBD2 covers 12 bases. V dropped 5 bases and J dropped 3; count of bases not matched to a gene: 6. This CDR3 is 16 amino acids long. Germline V gene lookup returns CDR1 PRHDT and CDR2 FYEKMQ (reference sequence). As DNA, the CDR3 is TGTGCCAGCAGCCCCAGACTAGCGGGAGCGACAGATACGCAGTATTTT. It is translated as CASSPRLAGATDTQYF.

The chain joins TRBV6-6 to TRBJ2-3, with a weak D call TRBD2 (5 bases). This CDR3 is built from 12 residues. V lost 6 bases and J 8 bases, leaving 12 bases between the germline ends. The germline gives CDR1 MNHNY, CDR2 SVGAGI (reference sequence). The CDR3 sequence: CASSNSDFTQYF. Written as DNA, the CDR3 is TGTGCCAGCAGCAATAGCGATTTTACGCAGTATTTT.

V is TRBV27 and J is TRBJ2-2, with 8 positions matching TRBD1. V trimming: 8 bases; J trimming: 3 bases; junction bases outside the gene matches: 5. The CDR3 has 14 amino acids. Germline CDR1 and CDR2: MNHEY and SMNVEV (reference sequence). CDR3 in DNA: TGTGCCAGCCGGACAGGGTGGGACACCGGGGAGCTGTTTTTT. As protein: CASRTGWDTGELFF.

This clone occurred once. V usage is TRBV3-1 (or the pseudogene TRBV3-2) and J usage is TRBJ1-1, with 7 bases lining up with TRBD1. The CDR3 contains 15 residues. Germline V lookup: CDR1 LGHDT, CDR2 YNNKEL (reference sequence). The V segment lost 4 bases and the J segment 2 bases; nucleotides outside the gene matches: 7. CDR3 region: CASSPWTGDNTEAFF. DNA for the CDR3: TGTGCCAGCAGCCCATGGACAGGAGATAACACTGAAGCTTTCTTT.

This sequence joins TRBV12-3 or TRBV12-4 and TRBJ2-5; tentative D call: TRBD2 (6 bases). This CDR3 spans 13 amino acids. Trimming pared 8 bases from V and 4 bases from J, leaving 14 bases between. The CDR3 sequence is CASGYFSGETQYF. CDR3 DNA sequence: TGTGCCAGCGGATACTTTAGCGGAGAGACCCAGTACTTC.

As to this clone: A read error is possible here, since a much larger clone lies one base away. Other DNA sequences from this sample encode an identical CDR3 as well. The CDR3, as DNA: TGTGCCAGTAGTATACAGGGGGCGAACACTGAAGCTTTCTTT. Translated: CASSIQGANTEAFF. This chain links TRBV19 with TRBJ1-1; 8 bases fit TRBD1. The V gene's germline CDR1 is LNHDA and CDR2 SQIVND (reference sequence). Unmatched junction bases numbered 0, after V lost 2 bases and J lost 1 base. This CDR3 has 14 amino acids.

This chain uses TRBV5-5 with TRBJ2-1, with D tentatively TRBD2 (6 bases). The CDR3 loop spans 16 amino acids. V lost 0 bases and J 9 bases, leaving 19 bases between the germline ends. Germline V CDR1 and CDR2: SGHKS, YYEKEE (reference sequence). CDR3 in DNA: TGTGCCAGCAGCTTGGTTTGGGAAACCTTGGGGGGTGAGCAGTTCTTC. This sequence encodes CASSLVWETLGGEQFF.